This TCR beta chain was documented in a study of PD-L1 blockade in urothelial cancer. In the study overall: Patients arrived having already received 0 to 3 prior chemotherapy regimens. At 3 weeks after treatment start (second dose) and again at 6 weeks, blood was analyzed.

Stated time point: peripheral blood 6 weeks after treatment start. What went into each PCR as a spike was synthetic TCR analog templates. Produced via immunoSEQ multiplex PCR; TCRdb's table is partial and in-frame only. The sample lists roughly 120,000 clones, around 93% occurring once. The sample here was PBMCs, taken around atezolizumab (anti-PD-L1) treatment. This receptor was taken from a man aged 55 to 70 with urothelial cancer.

CDR3 region: CASSSGAGQGRGYTF. DNA of the CDR3: TGTGCCAGCAGCTCTGGGGCTGGACAGGGAAGGGGCTACACCTTC. The rearrangement links TRBV11-2 to TRBJ1-2; TRBD1 aligns across 8 bases. After removal of 4 bases from V and 8 bases from J, the junction contained 12 bases not matched to a gene. This CDR3 contains 15 residues. Germline CDR1 reads SGHAT; CDR2 reads FQNNGV.